The clone carrying this T cell receptor (beta chain) was seen at least ten times. Germline loops: CDR1 SGHAT, CDR2 FQNNGV. The ends lost 4 bases at V and 7 bases at J; junction bases unmatched: 10. The CDR3 has 16 residues. These data belong to a study of regulatory T cells in long-lasting Graves disease. Time point: persistent/refractory GD, antithyroid drugs over 5 years with positive TRAb. The TCR library was made from RNA that had been extracted from PBMCs in TRIzol. Arm-PCR with iRepertoire HTBI primers amplified the CDR3 regions for these TCR beta libraries. TCRdb re-called the multiplex PCR reads through MiXCR, storing one row per CDR3 protein. This table holds over 450,000 distinct CDR3 sequences, about 22% found once.

The chain is built from TRBV11-2 and TRBJ1-6; TRBD1 aligns across 7 bases. The input for sequencing was peripheral blood mononuclear cells (PBMCs), taken when the disease was refractory, from a patient treated with antithyroid drugs. This receptor was taken from a female donor with Graves disease. The CDR3 is CASSSVPGTENSPLHF. The CDR3 region has the DNA TGTGCCAGCAGCTCTGTACCCGGGACAGAAAATTCACCCCTCCACTTT.